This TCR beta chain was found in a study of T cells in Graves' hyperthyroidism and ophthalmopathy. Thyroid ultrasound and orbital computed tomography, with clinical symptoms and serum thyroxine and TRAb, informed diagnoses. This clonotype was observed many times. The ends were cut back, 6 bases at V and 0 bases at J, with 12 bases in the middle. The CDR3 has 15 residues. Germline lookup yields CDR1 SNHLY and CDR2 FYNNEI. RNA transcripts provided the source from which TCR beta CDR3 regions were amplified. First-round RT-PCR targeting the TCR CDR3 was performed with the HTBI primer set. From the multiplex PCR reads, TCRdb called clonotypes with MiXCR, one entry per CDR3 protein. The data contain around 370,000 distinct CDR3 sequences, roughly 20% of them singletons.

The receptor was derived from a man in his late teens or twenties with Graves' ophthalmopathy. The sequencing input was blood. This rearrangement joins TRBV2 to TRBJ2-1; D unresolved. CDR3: CASRADYSSYNEQFF. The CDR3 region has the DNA TGTGCCAGCAGGGCCGATTATAGCTCCTACAATGAGCAGTTCTTC.